The rows below give T cell receptor beta chains drawn from one sample of a study of blood T cells in healthy people across ages. TCRdb independently ran MiXCR on the 5' RACE reads; one entry per CDR3 protein. The table records roughly 700,000 distinct CDR3 sequences, approximately 30% of them present only once. Sequencing was done on a sample of blood. The receptors stem from a woman aged 80 or over in good health. Each CDR3 is given with its conserved first and last residue.

v_call: TRBV29-1
j_call: -
cdr3_aa: CSVELSAGLTSYEQYF

v_call: TRBV18
j_call: TRBJ2-3
cdr3_aa: CASSPGFTDTQYF

v_call: TRBV6-5
j_call: TRBJ2-2
cdr3_aa: CASSYNPGQGSTGELFF

v_call: TRBV27
j_call: TRBJ2-1
cdr3_aa: CASRIRGGSSYNEQFF

v_call: TRBV20-1
j_call: TRBJ2-3
cdr3_aa: CSARVMSSGVTDTQYF

v_call: TRBV27
j_call: TRBJ2-3
cdr3_aa: CASSGLADTELTDTQYF

v_call: TRBV4-1
j_call: TRBJ2-1
cdr3_aa: CASSQDEGSGNEQFF

v_call: TRBV20-1
j_call: TRBJ2-7
cdr3_aa: CSTRATGVVEYEQYF

v_call: TRBV6-5
j_call: TRBJ1-2
cdr3_aa: CASSYGDPPLGYTF

v_call: TRBV18
j_call: TRBJ2-4
cdr3_aa: CASSPGGAIPKNIQYF

v_call: TRBV6-2/TRBV6-3
j_call: TRBJ1-6
cdr3_aa: CASSSNSPLHF

v_call: TRBV11-2
j_call: TRBJ2-7
cdr3_aa: CASSFSLHEQYF

v_call: TRBV4-2
j_call: TRBJ2-2
cdr3_aa: CASSQDAGGNTGELFF

v_call: TRBV20-1
j_call: TRBJ1-1
cdr3_aa: CSARDSDLMNTEAFF

v_call: TRBV5-1
j_call: TRBJ2-3
cdr3_aa: CASSRNMMGGKPDTQYF

v_call: TRBV10-3
j_call: TRBJ1-1
cdr3_aa: CAIRGTGGEAFF

v_call: TRBV20-1
j_call: TRBJ2-1
cdr3_aa: CSASAGNNEQFF

v_call: TRBV10-3
j_call: TRBJ2-1
cdr3_aa: CAISEGLYNEQFF

v_call: TRBV5-1
j_call: TRBJ2-7
cdr3_aa: CASRPDSYEQYF

v_call: TRBV28
j_call: TRBJ2-7
cdr3_aa: CASSFGQGLYF

v_call: TRBV28
j_call: TRBJ2-2
cdr3_aa: CASSPIDRGRTGELFF

v_call: TRBV14
j_call: TRBJ2-1
cdr3_aa: CASSQDWYNEQFF

v_call: TRBV5-1
j_call: TRBJ1-2
cdr3_aa: CASSSIRGRGYGYTF

v_call: TRBV7-3
j_call: TRBJ2-6
cdr3_aa: CASSPSAPLTGALGGANVLTF

v_call: TRBV24-1
j_call: TRBJ2-1
cdr3_aa: CATSDPKADRGFNEQFF

v_call: TRBV29-1
j_call: TRBJ2-3
cdr3_aa: CSVDRGSRSDTQYF

v_call: TRBV15
j_call: TRBJ2-3
cdr3_aa: CATSRDGRTSGPRGDTQYF

v_call: TRBV7-9
j_call: TRBJ2-2
cdr3_aa: CASIPPLHSTGELFF

v_call: TRBV20-1
j_call: TRBJ2-1
cdr3_aa: CSAPSGGQQFF

v_call: TRBV21-1
j_call: TRBJ2-3
cdr3_aa: CASSKDFGYPGRTDTQYF

v_call: TRBV20-1
j_call: TRBJ2-5
cdr3_aa: CSAPDRYRGQETQYF

v_call: TRBV20-1
j_call: TRBJ2-1
cdr3_aa: CSASSGTALNNEQFF

v_call: TRBV20-1
j_call: TRBJ2-1
cdr3_aa: CSALTSGGTVEQFF

v_call: TRBV2
j_call: TRBJ2-5
cdr3_aa: CASASGAAPETQYF

v_call: TRBV20-1
j_call: TRBJ1-1
cdr3_aa: CSARSGLGQGGTEAFF

v_call: TRBV6-1
j_call: TRBJ2-4
cdr3_aa: CASSFQGAKNIQYF

v_call: TRBV6-1
j_call: TRBJ2-7
cdr3_aa: CASRGPGLAGEQYF

v_call: TRBV20-1
j_call: TRBJ2-7
cdr3_aa: CSVPRGSGGPSYEQYF

v_call: TRBV2
j_call: TRBJ2-7
cdr3_aa: CASTLTEYNEQYF

v_call: TRBV20-1
j_call: TRBJ2-7
cdr3_aa: CSARDASGGPYEQYF

v_call: TRBV11-2
j_call: TRBJ2-5
cdr3_aa: CASSLGLAGAVETQYF

v_call: TRBV20-1
j_call: TRBJ2-1
cdr3_aa: CSARPVGGTYNEQFF

v_call: TRBV6-6
j_call: TRBJ2-3
cdr3_aa: CAIRLAGRITDTQYF

v_call: TRBV2
j_call: TRBJ2-5
cdr3_aa: CASRGFGRETQYF

v_call: TRBV20-1
j_call: TRBJ1-5
cdr3_aa: CSARQYSNQPQHF

v_call: TRBV20-1
j_call: TRBJ2-3
cdr3_aa: CSASGGGTTDTQYF

v_call: TRBV2
j_call: TRBJ2-3
cdr3_aa: CASSTFGGRTDTQYF

v_call: TRBV20-1
j_call: TRBJ2-1
cdr3_aa: CSARVGRISSYNEQFF

v_call: TRBV9
j_call: TRBJ2-1
cdr3_aa: CASSAPRGTGPRYNEQFF

v_call: TRBV5-1
j_call: TRBJ1-1
cdr3_aa: CASSKDRENTEAFF

v_call: TRBV12-3/TRBV12-4
j_call: TRBJ1-5
cdr3_aa: CASSLGVQPQHF